The 26 T cell receptor beta chains reported below all come from one sample, sequenced in a study of blood T cells in healthy people across ages. With a J-beta primer mix and a sample-barcoded 5' primer, a second PCR ran 7 to 11 cycles. Using its own MiXCR run on the 5' RACE reads, TCRdb lists one record per CDR3 protein. Of roughly 800,000 distinct CDR3 sequences detected, 58% appear once; the ten largest clones hold 22%. The sample taken for sequencing was blood. The source of these receptors is a man aged 25-40 years in good health.

The V and J genes are TRBV2 and TRBJ2-3, with D possibly being TRBD1 (5 bases). The V end was cut by 8 bases, the J end by 2 bases, with 17 bases between. There are 15 residues in the CDR3. Germline CDR1 reads SNHLY; CDR2 reads FYNNEI. DNA of the CDR3: TGTGCCAGCGGAGCCGACAGTGCCCTCACAGATACGCAGTATTTT. Translated, it gives CASGADSALTDTQYF.

The V gene is TRBV28, the J gene TRBJ2-7; 10 nucleotides line up with TRBD1. The CDR3 runs to 15 residues. The J segment lost 3 bases and the V segment lost 7 bases, leaving 9 bases of the junction unmatched. The germline V gene encodes CDR1 MDHEN and CDR2 SYDVKM. CDR3 nucleotides: TGTGCCAGCACCTATCCGGGACAGGGGAACTACGAGCAGTACTTC. The encoded protein is CASTYPGQGNYEQYF.

This clonotype was seen a single time. This chain uses TRBV24-1 with TRBJ2-3; TRBD1 aligns across 8 bases. This CDR3 has 15 amino acids. Losses at the gene ends were 1 base for V and 6 bases for J; bases not matched to a gene: 5. Germline CDR1 and CDR2: KGHDR and SFDVKD. CDR3 bases: TGTGCCACCAGTGATTTAGGACAGGGCTGGGATACGCAGTATTTT. Its translation: CATSDLGQGWDTQYF.

V gene TRBV12-3 or TRBV12-4 combines with J gene TRBJ1-2, with D perhaps matching TRBD1 (5 bases). The CDR3 contains 14 residues. V was clipped by 8 bases and J by 2 bases, with 15 bases between them. The CDR3 sequence: CASVWSGRNYGYTF. The CDR3 region has the DNA TGTGCCAGCGTCTGGTCAGGGAGGAACTATGGCTACACCTTC.

The chain employs TRBV18 and TRBJ2-5, with a tentative D call TRBD1 (5 bases). The CDR3 runs 14 residues. Germline V CDR1 and CDR2: KGHSH, LQKENI. Trimming stripped 3 bases from V and 2 bases from J, with 10 bases between. The CDR3 DNA follows: TGTGCCAGCTCACCCCGACAGTTACAAGAGACCCAGTACTTC. Translating it yields CASSPRQLQETQYF.

This clonotype was counted between two and nine times. The chain joins TRBV7-2 to TRBJ2-7; TRBD2 matches 16 bases. V gave up 5 bases and J gave up 2 bases; unmatched junction bases: 9. Germline CDR1 is SGHTA and CDR2 is FQGNSA. The CDR3 consists of 18 residues. CDR3 protein: CASSRAGTSGRATYEQYF. The CDR3 DNA follows: TGTGCCAGCAGCCGAGCCGGGACTAGCGGGAGGGCCACCTACGAGCAGTACTTC.

This clonotype was found once. This chain links TRBV11-2 with TRBJ2-1; D is undetermined. In germline, CDR1 is SGHAT, CDR2 FQNNGV. Trimming left V 6 bases short and J 6 bases short, with 15 bases between. This CDR3 is 14 amino acids long. The CDR3 bases are TGTGCCAGCAGGCCTGGGCCCGCCCCCAATGAGCAGTTCTTC. This gives the protein CASRPGPAPNEQFF.

This chain links TRBV6-1 with TRBJ2-7; D is undetermined. Looked up from germline, CDR1 is MNHNS and CDR2 is SASEGT. The CDR3 is 12 residues long. Between the trimmed V and J ends, which lost 0 bases and 4 bases, there was a span of 4 bases. The CDR3 sequence: CASSEAWYEQYF. CDR3 sequence (DNA): TGTGCCAGCAGTGAAGCGTGGTACGAGCAGTACTTC.

The chain recombines TRBV29-1 with TRBJ2-1; 10 positions match TRBD2. The CDR3 extends over 13 amino acids. The germline gives CDR1 SQVTM, CDR2 ANQGSEA. V dropped 5 bases and J dropped 5; count of bases not matched to a gene: 3. The chain's CDR3 is CSVRTSGNNEQFF. CDR3 coding DNA: TGCAGCGTTCGGACTAGCGGAAACAATGAGCAGTTCTTC.

The chain links TRBV24-1 to TRBJ2-7, with D hard to call. Between the trimmed V and J ends, which lost 3 bases and 7 bases, there was a span of 12 bases. The CDR3 contains 13 residues. Germline CDR1 is KGHDR and CDR2 is SFDVKD. In nucleotides, the CDR3 is TGTGCCACCAGTGATCCTCCCATCAATGAGCAGTACTTC. Translation gives CATSDPPINEQYF.

As regards this clonotype: The junction does not match germline at one end; this may be a read error. The chain combines TRBV5-1 with TRBJ2-7; 14 bases are shared with TRBD2. This CDR3 contains 18 residues. Germline V gene data show CDR1 as SGHRS and CDR2 as YFSETQ. CDR3 nucleotides: TGCGCCAGCAGTTTGGATCGACTAGCGGGGGGGTTTGCCTACGAGCAGTACTTC. Translating gives CASSLDRLAGGFAYEQYF.

The genes are TRBV7-2 and TRBJ1-5; D perhaps matches TRBD1 (6 bases). Trimming cost V 3 bases and J 6 bases, with 18 bases left between them. Germline V CDR1 and CDR2: SGHTA, FQGNSA. CDR3 length: 16 amino acids. CDR3 loop: CASSLLGGRSGQPQHF. DNA of the CDR3: TGTGCCAGCAGCTTGCTGGGGGGGCGCTCAGGTCAGCCCCAGCATTTT.

The chain has TRBV6-5 and TRBJ1-5; D is undetermined. Germline V CDR1 and CDR2: MNHEY, SVGAGI. Between the trimmed V and J ends, which lost 7 bases and 7 bases, there was a span of 14 bases. The CDR3 contains 13 residues. The CDR3 DNA sequence: TGTGCCAGCAAATCCTTCCCAGGACAGCCCCAGCATTTT. Its protein product is CASKSFPGQPQHF.

This clonotype came up a few times. The chain recombines TRBV27 with TRBJ1-4; D is perhaps TRBD1 (5 bases). The CDR3 is 13 amino acids. Germline loops: CDR1 MNHEY, CDR2 SMNVEV (reference sequence). Trimming removed 4 bases from V and 13 bases from J, with 16 bases in between. The CDR3 loop is CASSSQGPPRLFF. In DNA, the CDR3 is TGTGCCAGCAGTTCTCAGGGTCCACCACGACTGTTTTTT.

This clonotype was found many times. The chain joins TRBV7-2 to TRBJ2-3; TRBD2 matches 9 bases. The V gene end was trimmed by 4 bases and the J gene end by 2 bases; junction bases not matched to a gene: 7. CDR1 SGHTA and CDR2 FQGNSA come from the germline V gene. The CDR3 consists of 16 residues. The CDR3 loop is CASSSRGTSHTDTQYF. CDR3 in DNA: TGTGCCAGCAGCTCCAGGGGGACTAGCCACACAGATACGCAGTATTTT. Drawing the rest from reference TRBV7-2 and TRBJ2-3, the complete variable domain is GAGVSQSPSNKVTEKGKDVELRCDPISGHTALYWYRQSLGQGLEFLIYFQGNSAPDKSGLPSDRFSAERTGGSVSTLTIQRTQQEDSAVYLCASSSRGTSHTDTQYFGPGTRLTVL.

CDR3 in amino acids: CASSTQGGAEQYF. In DNA, the CDR3 is TGTGCCAGCAGCACCCAAGGGGGCGCTGAGCAGTACTTC. The V gene is TRBV11-1, the J gene TRBJ2-7; 7 bases map to TRBD1. The CDR3 sequence is 13 residues long. Looked up from germline, CDR1 is SGHAT and CDR2 is FQDESV (reference sequence). With V trimmed by 5 bases and J by 7 bases, 8 bases remained unmatched.

The V and J genes are TRBV7-9 and TRBJ2-7, with D possibly matching TRBD1 (6 bases). From germline, CDR1 is SEHNR and CDR2 FQNEAQ (reference sequence). The V and J ends lost 8 bases and 2 bases respectively, with 16 bases between them. The CDR3 loop spans 14 amino acids. In DNA, the CDR3 is TGTGCCAGCGGCCCCAACAGGGTCCCCTACGAGCAGTACTTC. Its protein is CASGPNRVPYEQYF.

In its sample, this clonotype was seen many times. The genes are TRBV18 and TRBJ2-7; the D gene is possibly TRBD2 (5 bases). The CDR3 extends over 13 amino acids. V lost 2 bases to trimming and J lost 6 bases, with 11 bases between them. Germline values: CDR1 KGHSH, CDR2 LQKENI. Written as DNA, the CDR3 is TGTGCCAGCTCACCAGCTAGGAGGAGCGAGCAGTACTTC. Translation gives CASSPARRSEQYF.

This clonotype is a singleton in its sample. CDR3: CSATRGEKLFF. CDR3 nucleotides: TGCAGTGCCACGAGAGGGGAAAAACTGTTTTTT. The chain joins TRBV20-1 to TRBJ1-4; D is ambiguous. There are 11 residues in the CDR3. Between the trimmed V and J ends, which lost 6 bases and 8 bases, there was a span of 10 bases. Germline values: CDR1 DFQATT, CDR2 SNEGSKA (reference sequence).

V and J are TRBV20-1 and TRBJ1-5; D not certain. This CDR3 is 12 amino acids long. V lost 6 bases and J lost 4, with 10 bases in between. CDR1 is DFQATT and CDR2 is SNEGSKA in the germline V gene (reference sequence). The CDR3, as DNA: TGCAGTGCCCGACGGCAAAATCAGCCCCAGCATTTT. This gives the protein CSARRQNQPQHF.

The chain uses TRBV4-3 and TRBJ2-3; TRBD2 might be the D (5 bases). Trimming shortened V by 2 bases and J by 5 bases, and 23 bases separated the two germline ends. Germline V CDR1 and CDR2: LGHNA, YSLEER. This CDR3 has 18 residues. CDR3 protein: CASSQLPDRGLAGDTQYF. DNA of the CDR3: TGCGCCAGCAGCCAACTTCCTGATAGAGGGCTAGCAGGAGATACGCAGTATTTT.

The chain joins TRBV29-1 to TRBJ1-1; D is ambiguous. CDR1 is SQVTM and CDR2 is ANQGSEA in the germline V gene. V was clipped by 4 bases and J by 1 base, with 4 bases between them. The CDR3 is 11 amino acids. The CDR3 sequence: CSVGRNTEAFF. The CDR3, as DNA: TGCAGCGTTGGCCGGAACACTGAAGCTTTCTTT.

The chain has TRBV29-1 and TRBJ2-5, with 7 bases aligning to TRBD2. In germline, CDR1 is SQVTM, CDR2 ANQGSEA. Unmatched junction bases numbered 11, after V lost 4 bases and J lost 3 bases. The CDR3 length is 15 residues. The CDR3 DNA follows: TGCAGCGTTGGACTAGCACGGAGTTTTAAAGAGACCCAGTACTTC. This encodes CSVGLARSFKETQYF.

The V and J genes are TRBV3-1 and TRBJ2-5; the D is unclear. CDR3 length equals 11 residues. Germline loops: CDR1 LGHDT, CDR2 YNNKEL (reference sequence). V lost 3 bases and J 11 bases, leaving 10 bases between the germline ends. The CDR3 reads CASSHGKSQYF. For the CDR3, the DNA is TGTGCCAGCAGCCATGGTAAATCGCAGTACTTC.

This chain connects TRBV20-1 to TRBJ2-7; 9 positions agree with TRBD2. Germline CDR1 DFQATT, CDR2 SNEGSKA (reference sequence). V dropped 0 bases and J dropped 0; count of bases not matched to a gene: 9. The CDR3 loop spans 17 amino acids. CDR3 sequence: CSARDEFSGSFSYEQYF. DNA for the CDR3: TGCAGTGCTAGAGATGAGTTTAGCGGGAGTTTCTCCTACGAGCAGTACTTC.

The rearrangement uses TRBV27 and TRBJ2-7; the D is unclear. Per the germline V gene, CDR1 is MNHEY and CDR2 is SMNVEV (reference sequence). Deletions cut 3 bases from V and 0 bases from J, with 12 bases between. The CDR3 length is 15 residues. The CDR3 is CASSFKSRASYEQYF. The CDR3 DNA is TGTGCCAGCAGTTTTAAGAGCCGGGCCTCCTACGAGCAGTACTTC.